This T cell receptor beta chain was identified in a study of T-cell memory formation after mild COVID-19. Looking at the study overall: Most TCR clusters belonged to a single donor. Study conclusions and caveats: Later expanders leaned CD4+, whereas day 15 to 85 contracting clones were balanced CD4/CD8. Clones which contracted sat mainly in CM and EM if CD4+, and in EMRA if CD8+.

In the case of this clonotype: Its antigen is unknown.

Using constant-segment primers, 5'RACE produced TCR alpha and TCR beta cDNA libraries carrying sample barcodes and UMIs. TCRdb passed the 5' RACE reads through MiXCR, listing each CDR3 protein once. The table includes about 270,000 distinct CDR3 sequences, approximately 15% detected once. The germline V gene has CDR1 KGHSH and CDR2 LQKENI. This CDR3 spans 14 amino acids. With 4 bases clipped from V and 2 bases from J, the junction kept 3 bases outside the gene matches. The sequence was obtained from an adult woman who had mild COVID-19 (a few samples of this study predate the infection). Cell type and time point are not known. Material for sequencing was PBMCs or a T cell subset sorted from them (not recorded which). J is TRBJ2-3 and V is TRBV18, with 7 bases aligning to TRBD2. The CDR3 spells CASSLGTITDTQYF. CDR3 in DNA: TGTGCCAGCTCACTTGGGACTATCACAGATACGCAGTATTTT.